This T cell receptor (beta chain) was sequenced during a study of cytomegalovirus exposure and HLA in healthy donors. At the level of the study: Earlier sequencing of approximately 180 million T cells yielded fewer than 140 million unique TCR beta sequences. Whole-study results and caveats: The study listed 164 cytomegalovirus-associated TCR beta chains. HLA-A and HLA-B allele assignments for most subjects were reportedly predicted accurately using TCR beta sequences.

As for this clone: What it recognizes is unknown.

The CDR3 is made up of 13 amino acids. V lost 1 base to trimming and J lost 10 bases, with 11 bases between them. Germline assignment: CDR1 SEHNR and CDR2 FQNEAQ (reference sequence). The PCR ran on 60 Vbeta and 13 Jbeta primers. The protocol was immunoSEQ multiplex PCR, while the TCRdb copy is restricted to in-frame clones and leaves out a portion. Among fewer than 250,000 clones, roughly 80% were seen once, and the ten largest hold 2.5% to 3.5%. This TCR derives from a woman aged 25-40 years in good health and CMV-seropositive. The V and J genes are TRBV7-9 and TRBJ2-1; D not certain. The source material was PBMCs. CDR3 sequence reads: CASSLVALGEQFF. CDR3 sequence (DNA): TGTGCCAGCAGCTTAGTGGCCCTCGGGGAGCAGTTCTTC.